This T cell receptor beta chain was observed in a study of T-cell reconstitution after alpha-beta-depleted transplantation in children. Study results and limitations: The high TCRbeta diversity at day 60 in some patients came from surviving recipient T cells and thymic progenitors.

The germline V gene encodes CDR1 SGHDT and CDR2 YYEEEE. There are 14 residues in the CDR3. V lost 5 bases to trimming and J lost 5 bases; unmatched junction nucleotides: 8. This clonotype was seen many times. Its antigen is still unknown. Preparation of the TCRbeta library involved a method that used unique molecular identifiers. Each CDR3 protein is one row after TCRdb ran MiXCR on the PCR reads. The sample records roughly 180,000 distinct CDR3 sequences, around 10% being singletons. The TCR comes from a boy younger than 10 with acute myeloid leukemia, due to receive a stem cell transplant. Source: PBMCs, taken before TCRalphabeta/CD19-depleted stem cell transplant. The rearrangement links TRBV5-6 to TRBJ1-1; 8 positions match TRBD1. The CDR3 sequence is CASRYDRGKTEAFF. The CDR3 DNA sequence: TGTGCCAGCAGGTATGACAGGGGCAAAACTGAAGCTTTCTTT.